One T cell receptor beta chain is described in this entry. This CDR3 has 16 amino acids. From germline, CDR1 is SGDLS and CDR2 YYNGEE. The germline V and J ends were trimmed by 4 bases and 0 bases, with 13 bases remaining between them. This entry is derived from a study of CD8+ T cells in alopecia areata. Extraction of RNA preceded its reverse transcription into cDNA, which served as the sequencing template. Repertoires were generated with immunoSEQ multiplex PCR, while TCRdb's copy carries only in-frame clones and drops some. The data hold roughly 150,000 clones, with about two thirds observed a single time.

The sequencing sample was made of CD8+ T cells sorted from blood. The sequence was obtained from a human donor in good health. The chain recombines TRBV9 with TRBJ1-4; D might be TRBD1 (5 bases). The CDR3 is CASSSFGTATNEKLFF. Here the CDR3 DNA reads TGTGCCAGCAGCTCCTTCGGGACCGCAACTAATGAAAAACTGTTTTTT.